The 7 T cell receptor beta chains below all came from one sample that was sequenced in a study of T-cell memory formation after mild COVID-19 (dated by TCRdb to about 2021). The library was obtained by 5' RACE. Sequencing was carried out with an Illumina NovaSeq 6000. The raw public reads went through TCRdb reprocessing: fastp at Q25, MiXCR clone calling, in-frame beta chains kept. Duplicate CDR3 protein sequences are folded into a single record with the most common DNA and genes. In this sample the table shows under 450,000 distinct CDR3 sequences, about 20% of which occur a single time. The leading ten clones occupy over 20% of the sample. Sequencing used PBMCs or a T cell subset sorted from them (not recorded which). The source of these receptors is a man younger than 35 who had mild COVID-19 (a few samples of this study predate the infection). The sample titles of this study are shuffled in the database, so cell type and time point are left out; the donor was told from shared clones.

This CDR3 reads CASSFLGEGNIQYF. DNA for the CDR3: TGTGCCAGCAGCTTCTTGGGGGAGGGGAACATTCAGTACTTC. The V and J genes are TRBV5-5 and TRBJ2-4; TRBD2 matches 7 bases. This CDR3 has 14 residues. J lost 7 bases, V lost 2 bases, and 6 bases had no gene match. Germline V lookup: CDR1 SGHKS, CDR2 YYEKEE (reference sequence). The full variable domain, its missing parts supplied by reference TRBV5-5 and TRBJ2-4, is DAGVTQSPTHLIKTRGQQVTLRCSPISGHKSVSWYQQVLGQGPQFIFQYYEKEERGRGNFPDRFSARQFPNYSSELNVNALLLGDSALYLCASSFLGEGNIQYFGAGTRLSVL.

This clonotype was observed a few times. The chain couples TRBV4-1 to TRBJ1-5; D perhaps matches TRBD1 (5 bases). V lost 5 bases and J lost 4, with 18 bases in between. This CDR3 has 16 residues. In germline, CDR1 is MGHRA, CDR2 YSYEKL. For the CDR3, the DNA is TGCGCCAGCAGCACCCACCATCCTCAGGGAAATCAGCCCCAGCATTTT. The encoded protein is CASSTHHPQGNQPQHF.

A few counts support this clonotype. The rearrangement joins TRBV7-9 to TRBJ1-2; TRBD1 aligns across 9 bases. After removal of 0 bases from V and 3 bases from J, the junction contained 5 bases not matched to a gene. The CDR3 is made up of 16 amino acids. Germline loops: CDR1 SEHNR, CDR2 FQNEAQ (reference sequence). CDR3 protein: CASSLAGTGRDYGYTF. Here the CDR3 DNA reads TGTGCCAGCAGCTTAGCTGGGACAGGGCGGGACTATGGCTACACCTTC.

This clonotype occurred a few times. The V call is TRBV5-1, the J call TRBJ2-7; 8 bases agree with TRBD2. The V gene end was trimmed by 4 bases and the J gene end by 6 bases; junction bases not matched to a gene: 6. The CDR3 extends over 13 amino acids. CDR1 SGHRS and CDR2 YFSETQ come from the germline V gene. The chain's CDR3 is CASSPRGGSEQYF. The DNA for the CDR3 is TGCGCCAGCAGCCCCCGCGGGGGGTCCGAGCAGTACTTC.

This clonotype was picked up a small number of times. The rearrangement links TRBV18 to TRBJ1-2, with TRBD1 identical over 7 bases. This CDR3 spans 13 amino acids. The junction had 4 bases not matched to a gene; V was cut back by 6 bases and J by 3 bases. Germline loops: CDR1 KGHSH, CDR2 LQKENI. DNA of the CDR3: TGTGCCAGCTCTCTTCAGGGGGACTATGGCTACACCTTC. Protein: CASSLQGDYGYTF.

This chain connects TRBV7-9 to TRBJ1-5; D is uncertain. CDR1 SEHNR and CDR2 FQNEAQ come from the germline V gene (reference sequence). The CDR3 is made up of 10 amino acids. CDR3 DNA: TGTGCTATAGGTGATCAGCCCCAGCATTTT. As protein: CAIGDQPQHF. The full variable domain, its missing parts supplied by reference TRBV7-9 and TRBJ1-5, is DTGVSQNPRHKITKRGQNVTFRCDPISEHNRLYWYRQTLGQGPEFLTYFQNEAQLEKSRLLSDRFSAERPKGSFSTLEIQRTEQGDSAMYLCAIGDQPQHFGDGTRLSIL.

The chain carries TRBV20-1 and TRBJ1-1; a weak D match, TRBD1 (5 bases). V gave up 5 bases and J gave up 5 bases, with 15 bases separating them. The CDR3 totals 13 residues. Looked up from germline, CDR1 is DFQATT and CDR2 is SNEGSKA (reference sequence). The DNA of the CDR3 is TGCAGTGCTCCGCGGGCAGGGTGGACTGAAGCTTTCTTT. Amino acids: CSAPRAGWTEAFF.